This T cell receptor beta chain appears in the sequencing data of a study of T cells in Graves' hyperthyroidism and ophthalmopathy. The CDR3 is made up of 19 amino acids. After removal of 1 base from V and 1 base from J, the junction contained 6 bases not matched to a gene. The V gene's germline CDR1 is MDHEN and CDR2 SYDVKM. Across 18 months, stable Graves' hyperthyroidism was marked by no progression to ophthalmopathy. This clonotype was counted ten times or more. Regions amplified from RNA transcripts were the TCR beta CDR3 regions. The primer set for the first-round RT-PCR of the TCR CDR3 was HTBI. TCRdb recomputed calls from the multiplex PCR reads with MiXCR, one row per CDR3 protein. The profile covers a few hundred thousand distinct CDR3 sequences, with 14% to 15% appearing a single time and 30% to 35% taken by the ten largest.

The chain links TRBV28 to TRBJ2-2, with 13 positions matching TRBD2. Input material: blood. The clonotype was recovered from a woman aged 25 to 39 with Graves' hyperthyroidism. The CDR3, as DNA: TGTGCCAGCAGTTTATCCGGACTAGCGGGAGAGGGGAACACCGGGGAGCTGTTTTTT. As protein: CASSLSGLAGEGNTGELFF. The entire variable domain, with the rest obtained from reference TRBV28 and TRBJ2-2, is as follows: DVKVTQSSRYLVKRTGEKVFLECVQDMDHENMFWYRQDPGLGLRLIYFSYDVKMKEKGDIPEGYSVSREKKERFSLILESASTNQTSMYLCASSLSGLAGEGNTGELFFGEGSRLTVL.